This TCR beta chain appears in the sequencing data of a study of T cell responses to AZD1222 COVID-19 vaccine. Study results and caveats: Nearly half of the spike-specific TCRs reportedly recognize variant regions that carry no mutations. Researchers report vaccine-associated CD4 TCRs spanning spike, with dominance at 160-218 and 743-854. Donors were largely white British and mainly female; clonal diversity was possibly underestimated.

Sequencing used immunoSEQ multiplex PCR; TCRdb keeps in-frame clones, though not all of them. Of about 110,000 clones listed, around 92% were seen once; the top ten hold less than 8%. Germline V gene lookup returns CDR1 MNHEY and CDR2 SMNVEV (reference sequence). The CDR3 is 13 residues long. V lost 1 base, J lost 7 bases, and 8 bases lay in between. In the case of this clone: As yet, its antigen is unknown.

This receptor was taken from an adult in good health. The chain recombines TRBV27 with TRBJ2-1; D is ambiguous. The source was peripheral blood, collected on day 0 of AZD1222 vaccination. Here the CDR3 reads CASSLWNRNEQFF. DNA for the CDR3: TGTGCCAGCAGTTTATGGAATCGTAATGAGCAGTTCTTC.